This T cell receptor (beta chain) is from a study of shared clonotypes between healthy human individuals. Study in general: The study enrolled two women and three men aged 18 to 49. Study-wide findings and caveats: Few donors limited the genetic and exposure-history diversity represented.

Genomic DNA belonging to each subset was distributed in equal measure over several immunoSEQ plates. Generated by immunoSEQ multiplex PCR, the TCRdb table keeps only in-frame clones and is missing some. The sample shows 1.6 million or so clones, 98% of them seen only once. Comment on this clone: Its cognate antigen is unknown.

The CDR3 runs 17 residues. V dropped 5 bases and J dropped 3 bases, with 19 bases sitting between them. The germline gives CDR1 SEHNR, CDR2 FQNEAQ (reference sequence). The chain joins TRBV7-9 to TRBJ2-2; no firm D call. Sequencing used naive CD4+ T cells sorted from blood. Subset specified: CD45RA+ positively selected. This clonotype originated in a man aged 25-45 years in good health. In DNA, the CDR3 is TGTGCCAGCAGCAAACTCTTGGGAAAAGGAGACACCGGGGAGCTGTTTTTT. Its protein is CASSKLLGKGDTGELFF. Variable domain in full (rest from reference TRBV7-9 and TRBJ2-2): DTGVSQNPRHKITKRGQNVTFRCDPISEHNRLYWYRQTLGQGPEFLTYFQNEAQLEKSRLLSDRFSAERPKGSFSTLEIQRTEQGDSAMYLCASSKLLGKGDTGELFFGEGSRLTVL.